This T cell receptor beta chain was sequenced during a study of PD-1 blockade in classical Hodgkin lymphoma. Study-wide results and limits: Complete responders had baseline diversity similar to newly diagnosed patients.

As regards this clone: The antigen remains undetermined.

Each of the patients experienced relapse following autologous stem cell transplantation, and their brentuximab vedotin exposure differed. Repertoires were generated with immunoSEQ multiplex PCR, while TCRdb's copy carries only in-frame clones and drops some. The sample gives about 35,000 clones, more than 65% of which show up once; 15% to 20% is in the top ten. The CDR3 totals 13 residues. Per germline, CDR1 KGHSH and CDR2 LQKENI. The V end was cut by 2 bases, the J end by 0 bases, with 3 bases between. This receptor was taken from a human donor with classical Hodgkin lymphoma. V and J are TRBV18 and TRBJ2-3; no definite D call. The material was peripheral blood mononuclear cells (PBMCs), obtained before the second cycle of nivolumab. This chain's CDR3 is CASSPGSTDTQYF. The CDR3 region has the DNA TGTGCCAGCTCACCAGGCAGCACAGATACGCAGTATTTT.